Detailed here is one T cell receptor beta chain. This sample stems from a study of blood T cell repertoires in COVID-19. Turning to the study itself: The analysed material was cDNA or gDNA that came from T cells, B-cell-depleted T cells, or PBMCs.

Assay used: immunoSEQ multiplex PCR; TCRdb lists only in-frame clones, some missing. The sample has about 320,000 clones, about nine tenths seen once. V lost 4 bases and J lost 0; bases outside the gene matches: 2. The CDR3 is made up of 15 amino acids. In germline, CDR1 is MDHEN, CDR2 SYDVKM. The TCR sequence derives from a man aged 55 to 70 who had recovered from COVID-19. The chain employs TRBV28 and TRBJ2-4; 8 nucleotides agree with TRBD1. The sequenced sample consisted of PBMCs or T cells enriched from blood (not recorded which). CDR3 sequence (DNA): TGTGCCAGCAGTTGGACAGGGCCAGCCAAAAACATTCAGTACTTC. It yields the protein CASSWTGPAKNIQYF.